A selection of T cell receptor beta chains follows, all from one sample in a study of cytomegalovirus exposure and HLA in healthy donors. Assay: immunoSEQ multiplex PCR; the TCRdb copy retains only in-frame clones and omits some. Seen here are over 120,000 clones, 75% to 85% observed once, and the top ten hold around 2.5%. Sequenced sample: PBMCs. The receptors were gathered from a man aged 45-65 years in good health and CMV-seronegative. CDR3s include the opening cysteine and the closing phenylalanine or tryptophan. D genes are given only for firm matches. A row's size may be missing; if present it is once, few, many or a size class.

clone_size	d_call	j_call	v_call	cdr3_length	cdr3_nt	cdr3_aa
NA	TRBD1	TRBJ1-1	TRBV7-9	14	TGTGCCAGCAGAGCACAGGGGGAGGACACTGAAGCTTTCTTT	CASRAQGEDTEAFF
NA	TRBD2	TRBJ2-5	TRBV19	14	TGTGCCACCGCCGGAGTAGCGGGAAAGGAGACCCAGTACTTC	CATAGVAGKETQYF
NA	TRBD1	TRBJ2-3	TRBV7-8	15	TGTGCCAGCAGCTCCGGGACAGGAACCACAGATACGCAGTATTTT	CASSSGTGTTDTQYF
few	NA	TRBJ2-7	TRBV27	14	TGTGCCAGCAGTTTTCATCAGGGTTCCTACGAGCAGTACTTC	CASSFHQGSYEQYF
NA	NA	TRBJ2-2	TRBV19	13	TGTGCCAGTAGCCCCGGGACAACCGGGGAGCTGTTTTTT	CASSPGTTGELFF
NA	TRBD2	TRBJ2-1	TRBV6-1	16	TGTGCCAGCAGTGAATACCCTAGCGGGGGGGTCGATGAGCAGTTCTTC	CASSEYPSGGVDEQFF
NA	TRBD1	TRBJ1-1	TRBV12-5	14	TGTGCTAGTGTAAGAGGGACAGGGAACACTGAAGCTTTCTTT	CASVRGTGNTEAFF
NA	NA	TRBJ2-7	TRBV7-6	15	TGTGCCAGCAGCTTGACGGCGGAGAGCTCCTACGAGCAGTACTTC	CASSLTAESSYEQYF
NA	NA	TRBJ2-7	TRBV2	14	TGTGCCAGCAGTGTTCACGGGGGACCCTACGAGCAGTACTTC	CASSVHGGPYEQYF
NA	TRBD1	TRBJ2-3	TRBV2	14	TGTGCCAGCGAGGGGGCGCCTGGCACAGATACGCAGTATTTT	CASEGAPGTDTQYF
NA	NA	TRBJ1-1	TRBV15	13	TGTGCCACCAGCGGTTACAAGAACACTGAAGCTTTCTTT	CATSGYKNTEAFF
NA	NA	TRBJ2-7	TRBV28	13	TGTGCCAGCAGAATAAATACAGACTACGAGCAGTACTTC	CASRINTDYEQYF
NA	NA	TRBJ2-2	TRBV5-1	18	TGCGCCAGCAGCTTTTCTTTCGGACAACCAATTAACACCGGGGAGCTGTTTTTT	CASSFSFGQPINTGELFF
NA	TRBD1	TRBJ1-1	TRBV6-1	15	TGTGCCAGCAGCTCCCGGGACAGGGGAGGCACTGAAGCTTTCTTT	CASSSRDRGGTEAFF
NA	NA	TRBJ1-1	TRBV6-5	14	TGTGCCAGCAGTTACGCGGTGCGGAACACTGAAGCTTTCTTT	CASSYAVRNTEAFF
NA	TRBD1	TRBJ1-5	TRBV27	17	TGTGCCAGCAGTTTAAAGTCAGGAACAGGGGGCAGTCAGCCCCAGCATTTT	CASSLKSGTGGSQPQHF
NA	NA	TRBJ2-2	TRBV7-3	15	TGTGCCAGCAGCCTCGGGACAACATCTAACGGGGAGCTGTTTTTT	CASSLGTTSNGELFF
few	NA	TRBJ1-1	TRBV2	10	TGTGCCAGCAGTCAGGTCACCGTCGTTTTT	CASSQVTVVF
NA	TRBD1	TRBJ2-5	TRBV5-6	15	TGTGCCAGCAGCTTGGTACAGGGGAGACAAGAGACCCAGTACTTC	CASSLVQGRQETQYF
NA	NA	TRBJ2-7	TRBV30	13	TGTGCCTGGTGTGACGGGAGCTCCTACGAGCAGTACTTC	CAWCDGSSYEQYF
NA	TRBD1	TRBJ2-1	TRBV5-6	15	TGTGCCAGCAGCCCGGGACAGGGAACCTACAATGAGCAGTTCTTC	CASSPGQGTYNEQFF
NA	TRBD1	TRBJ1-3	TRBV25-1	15	TGTGCCAGCAGTGAGTCCGGGACAGCTCACGTTGCTATATATTTT	CASSESGTAHVAIYF
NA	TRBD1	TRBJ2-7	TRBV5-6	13	TGTGCCAGCAGCACCGGGACAGAAAACGAGCAGTACTTC	CASSTGTENEQYF
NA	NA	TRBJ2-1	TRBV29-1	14	TGCAGCGTTTATCGAACTAGCTCCTACAATGAGCAGTTCTTC	CSVYRTSSYNEQFF
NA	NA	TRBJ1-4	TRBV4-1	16	TGCGCCAGCAGCCCTGAGATAGGAGGAACTAATGAAAAACTGTTTTTT	CASSPEIGGTNEKLFF
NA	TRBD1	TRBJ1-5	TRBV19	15	TGTGCCAGTAGTATGGACAGGGTGGGCAATCAGCCCCAGCATTTT	CASSMDRVGNQPQHF
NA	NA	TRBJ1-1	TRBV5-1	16	TGCGCCAGCAGCTTGTTCAAACAGGGCCGTAACACTGAAGCTTTCTTT	CASSLFKQGRNTEAFF
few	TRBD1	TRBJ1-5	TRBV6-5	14	TGTGCCAGCAGCCAGACAGGGGGCAGGCAGCCCCAGCATTTT	CASSQTGGRQPQHF
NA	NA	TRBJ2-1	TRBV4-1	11	TGCGCCAGCAGCTCTCAGGGTGCTCAGTTCTTC	CASSSQGAQFF
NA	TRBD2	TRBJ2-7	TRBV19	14	TGTGCCAGTGGGGACGGGGGGGAGACAAACGAGCAGTACTTC	CASGDGGETNEQYF
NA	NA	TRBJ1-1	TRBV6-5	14	TGTGCCAGCAGTTACTCTAACAGAGTCACTGAAGCTTTCTTT	CASSYSNRVTEAFF
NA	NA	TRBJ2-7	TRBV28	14	TGTGCCAGCAGTTTCGGGACTCTTCTCTCCGAGCAGTACTTC	CASSFGTLLSEQYF
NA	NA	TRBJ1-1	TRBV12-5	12	TGTGCTAGTGGTTTGGTACGACAGAAAGCTTTCTTT	CASGLVRQKAFF
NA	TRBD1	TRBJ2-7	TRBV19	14	TGTGCCAGTAGTATAGAGAAGACAGGGGTCGAGCAGTACTTC	CASSIEKTGVEQYF
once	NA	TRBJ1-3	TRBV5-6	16	TGTGCCAGCAGCTTGGGACAGGTGTTCTCTGGAAACACCATATATTTT	CASSLGQVFSGNTIYF
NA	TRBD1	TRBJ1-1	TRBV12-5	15	TGTGCTAGTGGTCCGGGGACAGGACGAAACACTGAAGCTTTCTTT	CASGPGTGRNTEAFF
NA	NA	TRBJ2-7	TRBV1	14	TGCACCAGCAGCCAAGAGGGGCTCTGGGACGAGCAGTACTTC	CTSSQEGLWDEQYF
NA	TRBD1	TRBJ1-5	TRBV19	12	TGTGCCAGTGGGGACAGCGGCCAGCCCCAGCATTTT	CASGDSGQPQHF
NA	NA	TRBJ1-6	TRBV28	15	TGTGCCAGCAGACATTCCACAGGGTTTAAGTTACCCCTCCACTTT	CASRHSTGFKLPLHF
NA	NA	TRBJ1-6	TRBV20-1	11	TGCAGTGCGCCGGGGTTCTCACCCCTCCACTTT	CSAPGFSPLHF